This T cell receptor beta chain was recorded in a study of OX40 agonist ivuxolimab in advanced cancers. From germline, CDR1 is SGHDT and CDR2 YYEEEE. The CDR3 consists of 18 residues. After removal of 1 base from V and 4 bases from J, the junction contained 13 bases not matched to a gene. The protocol was immunoSEQ multiplex PCR, while the TCRdb copy is restricted to in-frame clones and leaves out a portion. The sample gives roughly 70,000 clones, about nine tenths of which show up once; over 2.5% is in the top ten. The sequence was obtained from an adult with an advanced solid tumor such as melanoma, head and neck, liver or kidney cancer. The source was CD4+ or CD8+ T cells sorted from blood, collected in a trial of the OX40 agonist ivuxolimab. This rearrangement joins TRBV5-6 to TRBJ2-3; 9 nucleotides match TRBD2. CDR3 protein: CASSLLTSGLNVADTQYF. CDR3 in DNA: TGTGCCAGCAGCTTGCTTACTAGCGGGCTCAACGTCGCAGATACGCAGTATTTT.